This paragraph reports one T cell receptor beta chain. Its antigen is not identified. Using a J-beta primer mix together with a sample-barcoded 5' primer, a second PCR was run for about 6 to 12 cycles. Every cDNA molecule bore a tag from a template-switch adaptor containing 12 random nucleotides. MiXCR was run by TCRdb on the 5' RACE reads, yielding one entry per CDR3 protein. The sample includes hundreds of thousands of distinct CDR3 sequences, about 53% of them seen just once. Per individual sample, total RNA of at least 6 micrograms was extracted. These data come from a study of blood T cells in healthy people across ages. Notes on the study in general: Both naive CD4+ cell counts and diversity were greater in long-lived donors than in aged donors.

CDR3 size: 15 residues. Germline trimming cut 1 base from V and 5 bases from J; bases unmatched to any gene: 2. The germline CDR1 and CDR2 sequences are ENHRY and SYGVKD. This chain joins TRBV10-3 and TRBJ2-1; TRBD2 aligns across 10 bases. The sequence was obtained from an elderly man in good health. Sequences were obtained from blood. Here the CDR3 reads CAISEYSGRDNEQFF. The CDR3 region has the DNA TGTGCCATCAGTGAGTACAGCGGGAGGGACAATGAGCAGTTCTTC.